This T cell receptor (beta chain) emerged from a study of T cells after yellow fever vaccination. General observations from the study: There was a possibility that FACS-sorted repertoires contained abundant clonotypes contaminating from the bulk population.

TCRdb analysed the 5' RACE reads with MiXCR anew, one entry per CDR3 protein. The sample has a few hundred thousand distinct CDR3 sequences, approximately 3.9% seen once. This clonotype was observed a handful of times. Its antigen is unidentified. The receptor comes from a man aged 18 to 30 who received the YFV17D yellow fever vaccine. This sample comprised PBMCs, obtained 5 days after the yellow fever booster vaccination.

The CDR3 loop is CASSSYVGENIQYF. Here the CDR3 DNA reads TGTGCCAGCAGCTCTTACGTGGGGGAAAACATTCAGTACTTC. V and J are TRBV7-6 and TRBJ2-4, with D possibly being TRBD1 or TRBD2 (5 bases each). Germline CDR1 SGHVS, CDR2 FNYEAQ. The CDR3 spans 14 residues. Between the trimmed V and J ends, which lost 4 bases and 5 bases, there was a span of 12 bases.